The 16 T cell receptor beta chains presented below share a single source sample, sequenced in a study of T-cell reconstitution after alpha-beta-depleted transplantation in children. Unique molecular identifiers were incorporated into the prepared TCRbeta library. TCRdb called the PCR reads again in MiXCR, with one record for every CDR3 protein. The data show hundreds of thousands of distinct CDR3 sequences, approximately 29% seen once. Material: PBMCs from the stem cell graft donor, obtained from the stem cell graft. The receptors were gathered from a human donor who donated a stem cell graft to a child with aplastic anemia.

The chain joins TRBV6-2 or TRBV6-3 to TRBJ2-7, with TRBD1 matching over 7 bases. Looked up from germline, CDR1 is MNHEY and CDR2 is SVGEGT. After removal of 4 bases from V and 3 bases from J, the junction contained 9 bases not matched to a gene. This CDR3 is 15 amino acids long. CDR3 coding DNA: TGTGCCAGCAGTTCTCGGACAGGTTTGGGCTACGAGCAGTACTTC. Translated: CASSSRTGLGYEQYF.

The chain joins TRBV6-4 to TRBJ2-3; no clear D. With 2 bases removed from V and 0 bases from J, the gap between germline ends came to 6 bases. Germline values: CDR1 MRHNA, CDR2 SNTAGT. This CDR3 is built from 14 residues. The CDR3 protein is CASSDRASTDTQYF. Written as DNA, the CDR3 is TGTGCCAGCAGTGACCGCGCGAGCACAGATACGCAGTATTTT.

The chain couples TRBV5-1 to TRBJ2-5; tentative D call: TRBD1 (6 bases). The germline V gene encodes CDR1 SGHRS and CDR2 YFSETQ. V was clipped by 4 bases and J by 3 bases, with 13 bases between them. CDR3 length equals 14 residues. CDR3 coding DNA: TGCGCCAGCAGCCCCCGGGCAGGGGAAGAGACCCAGTACTTC. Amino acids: CASSPRAGEETQYF.

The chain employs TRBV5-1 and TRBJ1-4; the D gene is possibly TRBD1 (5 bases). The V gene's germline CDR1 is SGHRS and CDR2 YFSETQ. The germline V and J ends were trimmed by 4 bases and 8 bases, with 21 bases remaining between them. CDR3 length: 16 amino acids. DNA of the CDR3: TGCGCCAGCAGCGCCGCGGGGAGGGTGAGGGGAGAAAAACTGTTTTTT. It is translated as CASSAAGRVRGEKLFF.

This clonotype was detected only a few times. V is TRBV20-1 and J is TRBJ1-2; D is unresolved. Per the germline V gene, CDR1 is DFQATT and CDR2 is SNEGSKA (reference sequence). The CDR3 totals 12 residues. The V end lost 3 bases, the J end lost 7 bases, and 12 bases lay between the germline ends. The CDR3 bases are TGCAGTGCTAGTGTCAGAGGGAGTGGCTACACCTTC. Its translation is CSASVRGSGYTF.

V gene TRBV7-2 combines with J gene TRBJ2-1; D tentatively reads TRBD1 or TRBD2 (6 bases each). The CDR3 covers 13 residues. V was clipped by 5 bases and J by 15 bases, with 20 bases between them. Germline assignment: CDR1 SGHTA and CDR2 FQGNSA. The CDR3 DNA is TGTGCCAGCAGCCGACGAGGGGGGCCTGGGGCGTTCTTC. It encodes CASSRRGGPGAFF.

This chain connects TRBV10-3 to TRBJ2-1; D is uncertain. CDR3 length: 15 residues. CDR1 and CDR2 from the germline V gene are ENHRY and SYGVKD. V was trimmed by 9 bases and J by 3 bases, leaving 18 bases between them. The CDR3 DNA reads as TGTGCCATTAGAGACGCTGCGCCACTCTACAATGAGCAGTTCTTC. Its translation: CAIRDAAPLYNEQFF.

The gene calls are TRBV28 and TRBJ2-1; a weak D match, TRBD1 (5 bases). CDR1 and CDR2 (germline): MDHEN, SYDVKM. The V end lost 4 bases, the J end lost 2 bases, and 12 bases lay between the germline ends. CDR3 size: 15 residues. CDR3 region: CASSWTHAPYNEQFF. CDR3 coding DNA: TGTGCCAGCAGTTGGACACATGCACCCTACAATGAGCAGTTCTTC.

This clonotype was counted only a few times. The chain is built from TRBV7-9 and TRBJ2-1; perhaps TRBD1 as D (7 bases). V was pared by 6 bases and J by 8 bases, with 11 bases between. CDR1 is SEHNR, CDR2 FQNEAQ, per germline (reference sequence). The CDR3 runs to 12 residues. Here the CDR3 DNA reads TGTGCCAGCAGATCCAGGGGGGATGAGCAGTTCTTC. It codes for CASRSRGDEQFF.

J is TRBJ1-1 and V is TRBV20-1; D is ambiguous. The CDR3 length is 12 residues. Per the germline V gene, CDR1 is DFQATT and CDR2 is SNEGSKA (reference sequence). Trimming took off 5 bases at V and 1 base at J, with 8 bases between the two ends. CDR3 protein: CSADGPNTEAFF. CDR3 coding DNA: TGCAGTGCTGACGGCCCGAACACTGAAGCTTTCTTT.

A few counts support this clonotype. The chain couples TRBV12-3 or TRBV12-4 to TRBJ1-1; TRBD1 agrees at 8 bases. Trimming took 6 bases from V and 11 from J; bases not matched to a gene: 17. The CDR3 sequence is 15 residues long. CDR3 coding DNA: TGTGCCAGCAGACAACCCGGGACAGGTAGAGGTGGGGCTTTCTTT. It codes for CASRQPGTGRGGAFF.

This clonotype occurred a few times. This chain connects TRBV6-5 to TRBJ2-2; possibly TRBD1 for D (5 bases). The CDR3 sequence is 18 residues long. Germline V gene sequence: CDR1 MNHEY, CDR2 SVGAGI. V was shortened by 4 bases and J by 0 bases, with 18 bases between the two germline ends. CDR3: CASSFRAGRIPNTGELFF. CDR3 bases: TGTGCCAGCAGTTTCCGGGCAGGGCGGATTCCGAACACCGGGGAGCTGTTTTTT.

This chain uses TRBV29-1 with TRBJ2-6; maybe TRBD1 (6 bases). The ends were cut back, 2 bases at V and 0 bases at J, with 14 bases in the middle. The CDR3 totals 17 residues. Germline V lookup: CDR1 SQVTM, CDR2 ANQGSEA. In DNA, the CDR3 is TGCAGCGTTGAAAGGGGGTCGTCGGCCTCTGGGGCCAACGTCCTGACTTTC. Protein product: CSVERGSSASGANVLTF.

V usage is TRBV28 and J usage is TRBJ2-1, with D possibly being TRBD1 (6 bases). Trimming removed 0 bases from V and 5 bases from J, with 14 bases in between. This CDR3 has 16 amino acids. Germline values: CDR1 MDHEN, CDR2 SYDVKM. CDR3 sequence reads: CASSLWQGSPHNEQFF. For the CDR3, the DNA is TGTGCCAGCAGTTTATGGCAGGGGTCCCCTCACAATGAGCAGTTCTTC.

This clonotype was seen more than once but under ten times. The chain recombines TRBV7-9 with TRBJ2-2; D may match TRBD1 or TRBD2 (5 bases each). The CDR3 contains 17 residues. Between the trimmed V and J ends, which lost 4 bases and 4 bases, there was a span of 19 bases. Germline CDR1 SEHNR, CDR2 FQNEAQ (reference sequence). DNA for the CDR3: TGTGCCAGCAGCTCCAGCTCGGGGCAGGGCTTCACCGGGGAGCTGTTTTTT. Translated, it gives CASSSSSGQGFTGELFF.

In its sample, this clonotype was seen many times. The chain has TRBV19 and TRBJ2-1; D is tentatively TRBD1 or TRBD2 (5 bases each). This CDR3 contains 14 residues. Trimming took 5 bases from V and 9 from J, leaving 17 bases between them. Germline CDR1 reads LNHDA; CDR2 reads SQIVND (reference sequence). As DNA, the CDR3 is TGTGCCAGTAGTGTAGGAGAGGGGCTGGGTGAGCAGTTCTTC. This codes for CASSVGEGLGEQFF.